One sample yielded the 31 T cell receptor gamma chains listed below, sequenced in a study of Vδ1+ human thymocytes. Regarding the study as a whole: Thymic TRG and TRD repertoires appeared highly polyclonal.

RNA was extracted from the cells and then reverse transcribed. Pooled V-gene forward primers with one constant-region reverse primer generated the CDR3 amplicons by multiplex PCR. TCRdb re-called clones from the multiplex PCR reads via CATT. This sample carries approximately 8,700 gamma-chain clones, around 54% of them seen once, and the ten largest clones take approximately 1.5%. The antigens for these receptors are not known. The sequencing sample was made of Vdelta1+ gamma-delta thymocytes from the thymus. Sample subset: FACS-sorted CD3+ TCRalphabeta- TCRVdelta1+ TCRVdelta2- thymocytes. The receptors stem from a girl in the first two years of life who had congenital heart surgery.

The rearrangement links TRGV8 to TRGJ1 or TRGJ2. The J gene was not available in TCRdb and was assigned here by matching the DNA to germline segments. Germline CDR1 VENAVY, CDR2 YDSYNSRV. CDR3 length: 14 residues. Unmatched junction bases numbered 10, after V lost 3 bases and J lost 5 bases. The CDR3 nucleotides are TGTGCCACCTGGGATCTGTCGGGGCATTATAAGAAACTCTTT. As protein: CATWDLSGHYKKLF.

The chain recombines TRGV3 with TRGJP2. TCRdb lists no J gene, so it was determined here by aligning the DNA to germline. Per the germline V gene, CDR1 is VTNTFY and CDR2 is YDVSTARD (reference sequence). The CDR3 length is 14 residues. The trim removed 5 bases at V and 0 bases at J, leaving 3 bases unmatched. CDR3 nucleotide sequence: TGTGCCACCTGGGTCTATAGTAGTGATTGGATCAAGACGTTT. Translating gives CATWVYSSDWIKTF.

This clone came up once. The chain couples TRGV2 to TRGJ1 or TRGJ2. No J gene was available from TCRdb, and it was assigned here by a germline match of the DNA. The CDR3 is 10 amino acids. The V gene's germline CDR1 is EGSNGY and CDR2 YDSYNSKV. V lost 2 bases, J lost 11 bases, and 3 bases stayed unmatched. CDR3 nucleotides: TGTGCCACCTGGGACGAGGAGAAACTCTTT. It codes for CATWDEEKLF.

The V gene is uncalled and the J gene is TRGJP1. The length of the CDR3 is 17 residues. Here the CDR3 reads CATWDGRGYTTGWFKIF. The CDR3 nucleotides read TGTGCCACCTGGGATGGGCGGGGGTATACCACTGGTTGGTTCAAGATATTT.

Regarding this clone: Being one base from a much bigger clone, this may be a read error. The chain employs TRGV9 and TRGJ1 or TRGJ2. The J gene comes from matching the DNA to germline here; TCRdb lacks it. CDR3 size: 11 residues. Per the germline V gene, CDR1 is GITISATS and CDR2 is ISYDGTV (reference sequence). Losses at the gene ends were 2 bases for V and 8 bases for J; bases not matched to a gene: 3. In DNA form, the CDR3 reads TGTGCCTTGTGGGAGGAGAATAAGAAACTCTTT. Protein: CALWEENKKLF.

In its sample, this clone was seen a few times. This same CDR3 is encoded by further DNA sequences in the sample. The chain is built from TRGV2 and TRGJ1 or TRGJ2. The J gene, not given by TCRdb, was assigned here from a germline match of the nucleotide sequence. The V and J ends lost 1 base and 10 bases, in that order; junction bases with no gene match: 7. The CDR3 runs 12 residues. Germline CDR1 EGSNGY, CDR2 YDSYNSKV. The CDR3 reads CATWDGRGKKLF. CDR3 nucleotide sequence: TGTGCCACCTGGGACGGCCGGGGGAAGAAACTCTTT.

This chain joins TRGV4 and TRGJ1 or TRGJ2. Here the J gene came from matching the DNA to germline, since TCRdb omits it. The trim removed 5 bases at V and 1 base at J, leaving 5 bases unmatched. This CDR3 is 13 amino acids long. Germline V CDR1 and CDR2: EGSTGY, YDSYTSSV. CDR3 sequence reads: CATWGVNYYKKLF. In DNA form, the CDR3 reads TGTGCCACCTGGGGCGTTAATTATTATAAGAAACTCTTT.

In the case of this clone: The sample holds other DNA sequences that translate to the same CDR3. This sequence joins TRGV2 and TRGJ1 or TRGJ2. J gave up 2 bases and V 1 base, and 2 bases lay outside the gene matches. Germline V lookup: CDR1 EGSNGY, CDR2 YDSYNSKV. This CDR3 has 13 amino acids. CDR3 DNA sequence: TGTGCCACCTGGGACGGACATTATTATAAGAAACTCTTT. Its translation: CATWDGHYYKKLF.

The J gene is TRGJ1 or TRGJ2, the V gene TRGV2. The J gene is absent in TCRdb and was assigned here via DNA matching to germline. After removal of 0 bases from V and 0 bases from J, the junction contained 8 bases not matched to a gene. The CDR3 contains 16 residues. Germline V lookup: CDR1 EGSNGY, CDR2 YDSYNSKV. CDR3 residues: CATWDGLVTNYYKKLF. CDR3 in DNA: TGTGCCACCTGGGACGGGCTAGTCACGAATTATTATAAGAAACTCTTT.

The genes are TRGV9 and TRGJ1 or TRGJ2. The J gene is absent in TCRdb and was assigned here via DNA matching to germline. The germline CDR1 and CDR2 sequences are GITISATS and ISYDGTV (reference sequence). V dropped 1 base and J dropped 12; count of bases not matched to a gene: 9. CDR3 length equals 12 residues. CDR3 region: CALWEVRGGKLF. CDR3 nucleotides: TGTGCCTTGTGGGAGGTCCGTGGGGGGAAACTCTTT.

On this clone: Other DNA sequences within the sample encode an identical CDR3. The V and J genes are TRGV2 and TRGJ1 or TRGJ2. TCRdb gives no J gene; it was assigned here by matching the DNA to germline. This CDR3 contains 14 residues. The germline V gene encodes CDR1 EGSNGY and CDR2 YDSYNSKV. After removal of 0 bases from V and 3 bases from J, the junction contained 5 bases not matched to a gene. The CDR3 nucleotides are TGTGCCACCTGGGACGGGCCCGGTTATTATAAGAAACTCTTT. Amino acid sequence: CATWDGPGYYKKLF.

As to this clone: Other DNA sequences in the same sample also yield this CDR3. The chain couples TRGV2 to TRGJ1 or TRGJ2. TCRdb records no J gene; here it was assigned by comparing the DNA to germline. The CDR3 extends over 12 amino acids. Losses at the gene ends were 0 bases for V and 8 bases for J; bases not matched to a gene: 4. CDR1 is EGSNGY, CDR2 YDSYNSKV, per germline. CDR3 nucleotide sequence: TGTGCCACCTGGGACGGGCCGCATAAGAAACTCTTT. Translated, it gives CATWDGPHKKLF.

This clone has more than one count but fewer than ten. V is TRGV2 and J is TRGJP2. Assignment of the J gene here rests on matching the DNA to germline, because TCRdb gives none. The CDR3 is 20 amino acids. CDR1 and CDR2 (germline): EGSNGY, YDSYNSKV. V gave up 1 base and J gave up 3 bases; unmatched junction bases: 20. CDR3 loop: CATWDGLDTPAEGSDWIKTF. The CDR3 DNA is TGTGCCACCTGGGACGGTCTTGACACACCCGCTGAAGGTAGTGATTGGATCAAGACGTTT.

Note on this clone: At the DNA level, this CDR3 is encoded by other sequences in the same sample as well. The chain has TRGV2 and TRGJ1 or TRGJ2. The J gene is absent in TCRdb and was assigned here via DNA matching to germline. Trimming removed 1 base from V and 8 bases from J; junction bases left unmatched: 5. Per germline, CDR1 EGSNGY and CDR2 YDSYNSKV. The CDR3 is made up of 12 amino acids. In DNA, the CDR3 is TGTGCCACCTGGGACGGCCCTAATAAGAAACTCTTT. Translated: CATWDGPNKKLF.

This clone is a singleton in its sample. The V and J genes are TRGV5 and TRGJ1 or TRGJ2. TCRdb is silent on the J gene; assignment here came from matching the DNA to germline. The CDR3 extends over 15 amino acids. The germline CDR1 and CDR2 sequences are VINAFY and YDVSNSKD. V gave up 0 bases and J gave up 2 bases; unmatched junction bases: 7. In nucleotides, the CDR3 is TGTGCCACCTGGGACAGGCAGGAGGATTATTATAAGAAACTCTTT. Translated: CATWDRQEDYYKKLF.

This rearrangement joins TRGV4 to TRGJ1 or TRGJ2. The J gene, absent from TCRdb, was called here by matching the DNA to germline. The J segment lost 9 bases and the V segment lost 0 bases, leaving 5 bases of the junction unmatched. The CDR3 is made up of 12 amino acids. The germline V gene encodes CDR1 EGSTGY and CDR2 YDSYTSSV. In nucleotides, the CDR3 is TGTGCCACCTGGGATGGGCGCCTTAAGAAACTCTTT. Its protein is CATWDGRLKKLF.

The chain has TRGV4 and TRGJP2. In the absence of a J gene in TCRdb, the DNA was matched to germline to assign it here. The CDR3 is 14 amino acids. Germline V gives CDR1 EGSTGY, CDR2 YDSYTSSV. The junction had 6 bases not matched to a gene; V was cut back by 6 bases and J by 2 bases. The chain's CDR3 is CATWSGSSDWIKTF. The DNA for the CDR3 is TGTGCCACCTGGTCGGGGAGTAGTGATTGGATCAAGACGTTT.

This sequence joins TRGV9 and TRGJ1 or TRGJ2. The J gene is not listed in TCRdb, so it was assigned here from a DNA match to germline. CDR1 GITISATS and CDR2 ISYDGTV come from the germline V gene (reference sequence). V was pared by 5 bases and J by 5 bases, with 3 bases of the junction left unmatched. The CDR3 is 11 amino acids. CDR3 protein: CALWANYKKLF. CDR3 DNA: TGTGCCTTGTGGGCGAATTATAAGAAACTCTTT.

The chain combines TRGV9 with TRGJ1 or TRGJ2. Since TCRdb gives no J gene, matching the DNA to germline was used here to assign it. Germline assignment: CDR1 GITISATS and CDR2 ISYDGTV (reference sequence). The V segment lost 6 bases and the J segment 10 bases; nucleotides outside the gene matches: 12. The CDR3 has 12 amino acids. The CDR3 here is CALWWGGEKKLF. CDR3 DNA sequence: TGTGCCTTGTGGTGGGGCGGGGAGAAGAAACTCTTT.

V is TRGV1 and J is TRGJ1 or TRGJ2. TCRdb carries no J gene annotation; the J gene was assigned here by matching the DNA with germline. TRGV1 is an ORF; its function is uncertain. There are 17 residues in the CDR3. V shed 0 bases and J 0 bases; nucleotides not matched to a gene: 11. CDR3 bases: TGTGCCACCTGGGACAGGCACCAAGAGAAGAATTATTATAAGAAACTCTTT. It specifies CATWDRHQEKNYYKKLF.

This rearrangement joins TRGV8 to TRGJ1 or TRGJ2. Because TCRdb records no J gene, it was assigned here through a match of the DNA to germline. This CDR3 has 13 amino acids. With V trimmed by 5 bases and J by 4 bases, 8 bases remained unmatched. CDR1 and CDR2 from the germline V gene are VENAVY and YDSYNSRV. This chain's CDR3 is CATWAYIYYKKLF. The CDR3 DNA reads TGTGCCACCTGGGCCTACATATATTATAAGAAACTCTTT.

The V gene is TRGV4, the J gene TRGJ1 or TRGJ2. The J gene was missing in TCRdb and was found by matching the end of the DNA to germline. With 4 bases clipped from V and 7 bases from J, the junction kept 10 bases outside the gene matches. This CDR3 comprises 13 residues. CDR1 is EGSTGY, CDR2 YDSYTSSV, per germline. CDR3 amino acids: CATWEGGRYKKLF. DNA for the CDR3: TGTGCCACCTGGGAGGGGGGTAGATATAAGAAACTCTTT.

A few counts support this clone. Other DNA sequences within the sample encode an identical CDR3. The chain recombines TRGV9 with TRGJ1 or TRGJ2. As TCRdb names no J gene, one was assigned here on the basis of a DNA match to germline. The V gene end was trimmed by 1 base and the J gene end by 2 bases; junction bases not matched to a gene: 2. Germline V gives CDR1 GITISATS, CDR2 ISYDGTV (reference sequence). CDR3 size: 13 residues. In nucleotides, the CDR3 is TGTGCCTTGTGGGAGGTATATTATTATAAGAAACTCTTT. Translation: CALWEVYYYKKLF.

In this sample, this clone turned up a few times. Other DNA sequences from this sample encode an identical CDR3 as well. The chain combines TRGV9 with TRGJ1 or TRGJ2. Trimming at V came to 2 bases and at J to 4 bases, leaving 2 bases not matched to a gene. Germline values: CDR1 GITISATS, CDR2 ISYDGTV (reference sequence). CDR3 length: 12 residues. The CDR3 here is CALWEAYYKKLF. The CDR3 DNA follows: TGTGCCTTGTGGGAGGCGTATTATAAGAAACTCTTT.

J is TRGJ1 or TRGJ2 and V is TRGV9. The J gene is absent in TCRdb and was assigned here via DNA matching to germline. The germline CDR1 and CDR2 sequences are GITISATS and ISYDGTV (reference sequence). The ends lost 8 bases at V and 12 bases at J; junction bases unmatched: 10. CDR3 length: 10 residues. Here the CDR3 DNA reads TGTGCCTTGTCGGGTCTTGGGAAACTCTTT. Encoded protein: CALSGLGKLF.

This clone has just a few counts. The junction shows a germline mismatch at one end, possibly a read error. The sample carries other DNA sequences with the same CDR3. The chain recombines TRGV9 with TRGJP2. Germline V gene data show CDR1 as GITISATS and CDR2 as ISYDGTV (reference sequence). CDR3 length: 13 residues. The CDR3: CALWEVSDWIKTF. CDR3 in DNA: TGTGCCTTGTGGGAGGTGAGTGATTGGATCAAGACATTT.

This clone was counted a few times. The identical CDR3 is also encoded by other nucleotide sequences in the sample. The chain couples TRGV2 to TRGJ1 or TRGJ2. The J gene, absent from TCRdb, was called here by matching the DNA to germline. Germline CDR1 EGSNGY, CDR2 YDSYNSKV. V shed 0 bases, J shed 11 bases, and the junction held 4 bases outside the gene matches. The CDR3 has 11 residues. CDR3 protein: CATWDGPQKLF. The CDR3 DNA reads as TGTGCCACCTGGGACGGGCCCCAGAAACTCTTT.

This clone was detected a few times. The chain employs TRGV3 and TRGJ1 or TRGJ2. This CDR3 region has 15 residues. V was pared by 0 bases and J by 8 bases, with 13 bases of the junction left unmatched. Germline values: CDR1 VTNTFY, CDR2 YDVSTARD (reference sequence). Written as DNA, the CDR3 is TGTGCCACCTGGGACAGGCCCCCTTCGAGGGATAAGAAACTCTTT. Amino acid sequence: CATWDRPPSRDKKLF.

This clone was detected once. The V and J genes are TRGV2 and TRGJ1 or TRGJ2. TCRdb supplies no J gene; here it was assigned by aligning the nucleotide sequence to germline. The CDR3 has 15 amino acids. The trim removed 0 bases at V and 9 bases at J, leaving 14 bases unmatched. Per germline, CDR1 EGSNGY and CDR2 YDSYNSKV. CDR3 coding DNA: TGTGCCACCTGGGACGGGCCAAGTAAGATCCCTAAGAAACTCTTT. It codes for CATWDGPSKIPKKLF.

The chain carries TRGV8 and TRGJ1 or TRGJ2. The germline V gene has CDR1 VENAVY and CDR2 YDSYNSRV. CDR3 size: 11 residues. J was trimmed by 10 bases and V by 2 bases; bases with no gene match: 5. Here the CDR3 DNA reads TGTGCCACCTGGGATATCAGGAAGAAACTCTTT. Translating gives CATWDIRKKLF.

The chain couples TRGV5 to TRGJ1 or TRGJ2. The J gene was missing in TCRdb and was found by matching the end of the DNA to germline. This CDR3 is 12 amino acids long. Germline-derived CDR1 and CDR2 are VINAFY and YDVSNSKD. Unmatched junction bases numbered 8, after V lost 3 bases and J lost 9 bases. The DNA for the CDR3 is TGTGCCACCTGGGACTATCGCACTAAGAAACTCTTT. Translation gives CATWDYRTKKLF.